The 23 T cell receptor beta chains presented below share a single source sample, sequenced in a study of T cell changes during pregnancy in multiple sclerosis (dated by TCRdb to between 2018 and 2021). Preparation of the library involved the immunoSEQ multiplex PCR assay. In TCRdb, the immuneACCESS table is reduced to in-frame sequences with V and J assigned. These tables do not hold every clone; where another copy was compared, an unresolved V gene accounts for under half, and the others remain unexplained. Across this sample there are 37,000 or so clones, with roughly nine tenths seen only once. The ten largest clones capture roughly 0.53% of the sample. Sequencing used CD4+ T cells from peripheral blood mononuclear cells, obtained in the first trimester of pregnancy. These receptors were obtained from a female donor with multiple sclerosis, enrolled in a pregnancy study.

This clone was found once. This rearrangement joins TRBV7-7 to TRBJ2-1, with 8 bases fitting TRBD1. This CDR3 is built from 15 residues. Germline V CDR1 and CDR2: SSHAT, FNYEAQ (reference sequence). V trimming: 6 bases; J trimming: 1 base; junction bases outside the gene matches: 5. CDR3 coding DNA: TGTGCCAGCAGTCTCGACAGGGGATCCTACAATGAGCAGTTCTTC. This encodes CASSLDRGSYNEQFF.

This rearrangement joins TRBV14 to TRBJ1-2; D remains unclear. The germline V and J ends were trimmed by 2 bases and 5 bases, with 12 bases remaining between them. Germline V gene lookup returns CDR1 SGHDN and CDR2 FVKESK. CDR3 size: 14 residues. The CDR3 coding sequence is TGTGCCAGCAGCCAAAGTAGATTCACTTATGGCTACACCTTC. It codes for CASSQSRFTYGYTF. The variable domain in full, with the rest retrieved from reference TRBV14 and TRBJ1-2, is EAGVTQFPSHSVIEKGQTVTLRCDPISGHDNLYWYRRVMGKEIKFLLHFVKESKQDESGMPNNRFLAERTGGTYSTLKVQPAELEDSGVYFCASSQSRFTYGYTFGSGTRLTVV.

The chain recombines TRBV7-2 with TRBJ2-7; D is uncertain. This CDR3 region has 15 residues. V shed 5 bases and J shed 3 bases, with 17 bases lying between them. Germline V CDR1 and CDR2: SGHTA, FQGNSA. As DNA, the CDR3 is TGTGCCAGCAGCCCCGTCGCGGTCCCTTACTACGAGCAGTACTTC. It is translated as CASSPVAVPYYEQYF.

CDR3 bases: TGTGCCAGCAGGGGGACAGGGTACACCGGGGAGCTGTTTTTT. Translation: CASRGTGYTGELFF. The chain joins TRBV7-2 to TRBJ2-2, with TRBD1 matching 9 bases. In germline, CDR1 is SGHTA, CDR2 FQGNSA. V shed 6 bases, J shed 3 bases, and the junction held 2 bases outside the gene matches. The CDR3 is 14 amino acids.

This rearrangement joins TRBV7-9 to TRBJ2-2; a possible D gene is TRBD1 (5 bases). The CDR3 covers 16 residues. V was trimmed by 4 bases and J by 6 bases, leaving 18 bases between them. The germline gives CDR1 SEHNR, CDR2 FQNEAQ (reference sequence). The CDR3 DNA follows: TGTGCCAGCAGCTCTCCATCCAGGGAAGAGGCCGGGGAGCTGTTTTTT. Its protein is CASSSPSREEAGELFF. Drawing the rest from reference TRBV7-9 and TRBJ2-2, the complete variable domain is DTGVSQNPRHKITKRGQNVTFRCDPISEHNRLYWYRQTLGQGPEFLTYFQNEAQLEKSRLLSDRFSAERPKGSFSTLEIQRTEQGDSAMYLCASSSPSREEAGELFFGEGSRLTVL.

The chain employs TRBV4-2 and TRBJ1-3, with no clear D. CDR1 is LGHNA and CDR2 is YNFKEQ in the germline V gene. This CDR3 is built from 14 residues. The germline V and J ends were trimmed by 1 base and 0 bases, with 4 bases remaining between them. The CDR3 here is CASSQVSSGNTIYF. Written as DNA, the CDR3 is TGTGCCAGCAGCCAAGTTAGCTCTGGAAACACCATATATTTT.

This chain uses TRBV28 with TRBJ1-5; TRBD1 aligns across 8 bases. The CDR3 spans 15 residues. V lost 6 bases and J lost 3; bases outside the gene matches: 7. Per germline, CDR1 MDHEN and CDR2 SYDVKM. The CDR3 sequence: CASRVRGQFNQPQHF. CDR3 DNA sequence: TGTGCCAGCAGAGTCAGGGGGCAGTTCAATCAGCCCCAGCATTTT.

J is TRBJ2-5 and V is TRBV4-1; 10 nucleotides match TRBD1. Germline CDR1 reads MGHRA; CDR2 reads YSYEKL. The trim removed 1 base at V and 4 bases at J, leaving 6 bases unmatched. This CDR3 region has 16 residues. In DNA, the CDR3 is TGCGCCAGCAGCCAAGGGGACAGGGGACGGGTAGAGACCCAGTACTTC. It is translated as CASSQGDRGRVETQYF.

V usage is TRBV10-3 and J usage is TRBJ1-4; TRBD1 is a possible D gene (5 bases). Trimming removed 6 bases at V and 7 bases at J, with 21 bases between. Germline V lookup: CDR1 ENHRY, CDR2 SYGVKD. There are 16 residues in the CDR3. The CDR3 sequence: CAIRPDRPNWGEKLFF. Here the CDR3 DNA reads TGTGCCATCAGACCAGACAGACCAAACTGGGGTGAAAAACTGTTTTTT.

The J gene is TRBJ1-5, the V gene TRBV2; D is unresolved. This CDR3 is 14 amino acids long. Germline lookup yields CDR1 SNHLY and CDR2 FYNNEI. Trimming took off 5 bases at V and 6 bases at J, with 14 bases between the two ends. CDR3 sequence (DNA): TGTGCCAGCAGTCGGGAGGGATTGGGTCAGCCCCAGCATTTT. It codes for CASSREGLGQPQHF.

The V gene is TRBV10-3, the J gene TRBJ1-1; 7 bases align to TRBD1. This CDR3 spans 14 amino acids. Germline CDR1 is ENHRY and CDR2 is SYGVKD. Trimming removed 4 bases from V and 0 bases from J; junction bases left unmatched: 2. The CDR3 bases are TGTGCCATCAGTGGCGGGACAGTGAACACTGAAGCTTTCTTT. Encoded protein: CAISGGTVNTEAFF.

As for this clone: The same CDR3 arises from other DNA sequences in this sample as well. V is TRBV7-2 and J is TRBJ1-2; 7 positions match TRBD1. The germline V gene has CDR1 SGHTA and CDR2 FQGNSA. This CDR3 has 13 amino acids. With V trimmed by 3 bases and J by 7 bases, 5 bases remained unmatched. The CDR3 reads CASSFSDRVGYTF. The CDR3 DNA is TGTGCCAGCAGCTTCAGCGACAGGGTTGGCTACACCTTC.

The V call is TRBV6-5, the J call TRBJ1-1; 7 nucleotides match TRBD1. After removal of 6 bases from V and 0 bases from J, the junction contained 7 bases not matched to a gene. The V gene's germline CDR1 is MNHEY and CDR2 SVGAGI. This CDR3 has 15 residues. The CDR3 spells CASSTIQGMNTEAFF. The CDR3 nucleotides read TGTGCCAGCAGCACAATACAGGGGATGAACACTGAAGCTTTCTTT.

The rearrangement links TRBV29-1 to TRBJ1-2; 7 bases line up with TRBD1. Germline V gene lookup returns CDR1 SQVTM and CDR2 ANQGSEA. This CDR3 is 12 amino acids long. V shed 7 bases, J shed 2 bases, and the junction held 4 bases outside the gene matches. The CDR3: CSGAGGNYGYTF. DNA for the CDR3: TGCAGCGGGGCAGGGGGGAACTATGGCTACACCTTC.

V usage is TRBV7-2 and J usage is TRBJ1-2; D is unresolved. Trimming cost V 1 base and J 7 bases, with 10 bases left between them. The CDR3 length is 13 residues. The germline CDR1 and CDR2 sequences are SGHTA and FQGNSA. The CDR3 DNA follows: TGTGCCAGCAGCTTAGACCGGGATTTTGGCTACACCTTC. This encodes CASSLDRDFGYTF.

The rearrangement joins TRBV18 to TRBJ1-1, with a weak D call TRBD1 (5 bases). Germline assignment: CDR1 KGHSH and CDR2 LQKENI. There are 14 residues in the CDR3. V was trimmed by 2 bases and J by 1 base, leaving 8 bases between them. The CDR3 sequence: CASSPGHQNTEAFF. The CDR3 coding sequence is TGTGCCAGCTCACCAGGACACCAGAACACTGAAGCTTTCTTT.

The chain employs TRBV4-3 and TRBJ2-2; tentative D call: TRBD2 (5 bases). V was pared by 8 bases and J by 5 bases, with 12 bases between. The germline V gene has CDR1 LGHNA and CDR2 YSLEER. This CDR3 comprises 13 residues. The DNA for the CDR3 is TGCGCCAGCGGGCTAGCCCGTACCGGGGAGCTGTTTTTT. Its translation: CASGLARTGELFF.

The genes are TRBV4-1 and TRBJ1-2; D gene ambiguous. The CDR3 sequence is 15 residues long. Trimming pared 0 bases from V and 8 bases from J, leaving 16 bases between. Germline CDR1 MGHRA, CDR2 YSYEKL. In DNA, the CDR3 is TGCGCCAGCAGCCAAGATGAGCGAGTCCGTATGGGCTACACCTTC. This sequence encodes CASSQDERVRMGYTF.

The CDR3 DNA is TGTGCCAGCAGCCAATGGACAGGGGACTACGAGCAGTACTTC. It yields the protein CASSQWTGDYEQYF. The chain carries TRBV5-5 and TRBJ2-7, with 9 bases fitting TRBD1. J was trimmed by 3 bases and V by 4 bases; bases with no gene match: 5. Germline lookup yields CDR1 SGHKS and CDR2 YYEKEE (reference sequence). The CDR3 has 14 residues.

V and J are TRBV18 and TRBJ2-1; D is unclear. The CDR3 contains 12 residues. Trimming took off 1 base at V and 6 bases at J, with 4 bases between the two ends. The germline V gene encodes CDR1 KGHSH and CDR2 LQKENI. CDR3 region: CASSPLLNEQFF. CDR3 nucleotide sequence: TGTGCCAGCTCACCACTTCTCAATGAGCAGTTCTTC.

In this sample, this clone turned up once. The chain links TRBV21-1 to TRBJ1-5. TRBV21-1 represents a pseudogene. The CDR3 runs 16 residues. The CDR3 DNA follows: TGTGCCAGCAGCAAAGGAGGGAGTGCCAGGCGCCAGCCCCAGCATTTT. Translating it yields CASSKGGSARRQPQHF.

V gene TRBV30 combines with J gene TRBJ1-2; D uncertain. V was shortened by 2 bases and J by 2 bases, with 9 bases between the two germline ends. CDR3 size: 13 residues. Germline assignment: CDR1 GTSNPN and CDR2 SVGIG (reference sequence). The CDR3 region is CAWSTTPNYGYTF. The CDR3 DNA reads TGTGCCTGGAGTACCACTCCGAACTATGGCTACACCTTC.

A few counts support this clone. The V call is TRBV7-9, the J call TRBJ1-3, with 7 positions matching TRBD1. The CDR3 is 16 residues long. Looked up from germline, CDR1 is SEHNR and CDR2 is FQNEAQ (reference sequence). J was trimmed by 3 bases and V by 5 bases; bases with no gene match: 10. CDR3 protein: CASSPRRGSGGNTIYF. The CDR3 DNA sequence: TGTGCCAGCAGCCCCCGCAGGGGGAGCGGTGGAAACACCATATATTTT.